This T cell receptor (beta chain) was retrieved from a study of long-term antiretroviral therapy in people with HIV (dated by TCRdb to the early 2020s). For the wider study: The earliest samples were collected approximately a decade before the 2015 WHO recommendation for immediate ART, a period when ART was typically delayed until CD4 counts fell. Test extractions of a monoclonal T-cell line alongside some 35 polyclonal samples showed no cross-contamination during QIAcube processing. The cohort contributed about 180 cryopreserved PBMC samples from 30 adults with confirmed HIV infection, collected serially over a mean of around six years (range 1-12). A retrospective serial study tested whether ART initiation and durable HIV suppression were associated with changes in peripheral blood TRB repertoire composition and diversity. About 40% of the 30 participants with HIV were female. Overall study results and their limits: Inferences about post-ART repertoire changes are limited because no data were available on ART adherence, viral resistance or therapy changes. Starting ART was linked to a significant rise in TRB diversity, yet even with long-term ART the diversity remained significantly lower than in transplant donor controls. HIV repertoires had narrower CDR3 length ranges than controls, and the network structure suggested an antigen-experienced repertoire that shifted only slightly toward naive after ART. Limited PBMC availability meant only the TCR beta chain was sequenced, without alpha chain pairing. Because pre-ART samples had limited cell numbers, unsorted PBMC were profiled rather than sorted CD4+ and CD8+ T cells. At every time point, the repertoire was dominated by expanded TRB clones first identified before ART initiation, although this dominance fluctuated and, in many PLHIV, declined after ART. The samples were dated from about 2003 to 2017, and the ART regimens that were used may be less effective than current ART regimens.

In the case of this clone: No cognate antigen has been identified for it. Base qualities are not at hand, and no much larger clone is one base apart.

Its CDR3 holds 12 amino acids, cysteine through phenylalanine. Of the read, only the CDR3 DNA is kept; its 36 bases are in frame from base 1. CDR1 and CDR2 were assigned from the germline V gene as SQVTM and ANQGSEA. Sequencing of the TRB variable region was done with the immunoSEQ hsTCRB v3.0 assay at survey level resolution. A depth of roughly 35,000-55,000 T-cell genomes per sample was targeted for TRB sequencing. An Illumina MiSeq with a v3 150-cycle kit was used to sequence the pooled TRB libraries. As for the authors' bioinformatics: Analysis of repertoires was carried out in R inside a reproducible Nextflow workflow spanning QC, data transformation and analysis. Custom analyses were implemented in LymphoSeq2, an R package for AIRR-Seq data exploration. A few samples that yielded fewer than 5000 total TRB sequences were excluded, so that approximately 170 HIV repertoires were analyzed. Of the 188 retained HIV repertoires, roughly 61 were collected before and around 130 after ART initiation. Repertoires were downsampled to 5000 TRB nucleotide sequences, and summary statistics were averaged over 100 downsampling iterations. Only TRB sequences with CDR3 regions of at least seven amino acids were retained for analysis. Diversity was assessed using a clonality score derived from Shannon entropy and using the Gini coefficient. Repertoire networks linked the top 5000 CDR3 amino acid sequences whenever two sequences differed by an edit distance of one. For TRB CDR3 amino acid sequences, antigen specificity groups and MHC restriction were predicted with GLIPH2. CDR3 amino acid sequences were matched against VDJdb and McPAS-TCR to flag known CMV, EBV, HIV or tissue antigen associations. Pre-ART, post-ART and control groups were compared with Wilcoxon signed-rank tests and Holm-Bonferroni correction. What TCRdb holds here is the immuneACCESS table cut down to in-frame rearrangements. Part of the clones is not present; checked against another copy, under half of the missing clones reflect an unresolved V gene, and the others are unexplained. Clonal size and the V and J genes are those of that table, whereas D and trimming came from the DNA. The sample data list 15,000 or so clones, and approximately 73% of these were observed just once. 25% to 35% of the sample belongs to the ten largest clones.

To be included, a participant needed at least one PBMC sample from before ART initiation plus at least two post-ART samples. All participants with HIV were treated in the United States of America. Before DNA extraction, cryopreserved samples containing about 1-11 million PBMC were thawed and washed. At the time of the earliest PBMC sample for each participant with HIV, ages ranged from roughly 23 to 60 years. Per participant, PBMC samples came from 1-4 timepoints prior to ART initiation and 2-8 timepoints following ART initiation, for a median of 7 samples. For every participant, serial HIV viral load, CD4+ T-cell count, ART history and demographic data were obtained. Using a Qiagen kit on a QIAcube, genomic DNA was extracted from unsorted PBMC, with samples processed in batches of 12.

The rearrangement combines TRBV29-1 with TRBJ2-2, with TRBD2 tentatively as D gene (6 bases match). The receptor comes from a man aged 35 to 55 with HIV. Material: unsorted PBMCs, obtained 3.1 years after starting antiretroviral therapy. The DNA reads TGCGGGGGGACTCCGAACACCGGGGAGCTGTTTTTT. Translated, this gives CGGTPNTGELFF.